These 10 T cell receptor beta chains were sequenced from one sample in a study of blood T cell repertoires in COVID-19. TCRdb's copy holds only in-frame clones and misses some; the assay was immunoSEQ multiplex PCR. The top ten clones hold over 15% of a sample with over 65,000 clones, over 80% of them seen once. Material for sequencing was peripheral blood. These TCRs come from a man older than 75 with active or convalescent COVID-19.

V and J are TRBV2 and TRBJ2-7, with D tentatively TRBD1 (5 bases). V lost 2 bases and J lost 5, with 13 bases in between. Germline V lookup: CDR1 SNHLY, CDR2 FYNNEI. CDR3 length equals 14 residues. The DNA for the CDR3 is TGTGCCAGCAGTGAAAGGGCAGGGCTCCACGAGCAGTACGTC. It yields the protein CASSERAGLHEQYV.

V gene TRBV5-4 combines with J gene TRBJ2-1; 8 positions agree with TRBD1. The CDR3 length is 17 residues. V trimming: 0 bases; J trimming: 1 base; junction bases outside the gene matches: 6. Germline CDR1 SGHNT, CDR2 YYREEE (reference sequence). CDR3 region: CASSLAGTGGSYNEQFF. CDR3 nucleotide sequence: TGTGCCAGCAGCTTGGCCGGGACAGGTGGTTCCTACAATGAGCAGTTCTTC.

The CDR3 DNA is TGTGCCAGCAGCCAATCCACCGGGACAGGGTATTATTCACCCCTCCACTTT. This codes for CASSQSTGTGYYSPLHF. The J gene is TRBJ1-6, the V gene TRBV16, with 9 bases fitting TRBD1. The J segment lost 8 bases and the V segment lost 0 bases, leaving 8 bases of the junction unmatched. CDR1 is KGHSY, CDR2 FQNENV, per germline. The CDR3 sequence is 17 residues long.

The CDR3 protein is CASSPSGRGYNEQFF. The CDR3 region has the DNA TGTGCCAGCAGCCCTAGCGGGAGGGGTTACAATGAGCAGTTCTTC. The chain joins TRBV5-4 to TRBJ2-1; 12 nucleotides align to TRBD2. Trimming cost V 4 bases and J 4 bases; bases outside gene matches: 3. Germline values: CDR1 SGHNT, CDR2 YYREEE (reference sequence). There are 15 residues in the CDR3.

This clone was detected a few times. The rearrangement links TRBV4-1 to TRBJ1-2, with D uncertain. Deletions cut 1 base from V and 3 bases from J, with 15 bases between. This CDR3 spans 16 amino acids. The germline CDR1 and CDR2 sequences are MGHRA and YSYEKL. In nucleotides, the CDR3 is TGCGCCAGCAGCCAAGCTCCCACTGGCGGATACTATGGCTACACCTTC. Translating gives CASSQAPTGGYYGYTF.

The CDR3 here is CASSYNTGQAEKLFF. CDR3 DNA: TGTGCCAGCAGCTATAACACTGGACAGGCTGAAAAACTGTTTTTT. The chain uses TRBV5-4 and TRBJ1-4; 7 positions agree with TRBD1. The CDR3 sequence is 15 residues long. The germline CDR1 and CDR2 sequences are SGHNT and YYREEE (reference sequence). Trimming removed 3 bases from V and 7 bases from J; junction bases left unmatched: 9. Complete variable domain (other parts from reference TRBV5-4 and TRBJ1-4): ETGVTQSPTHLIKTRGQQVTLRCSSQSGHNTVSWYQQALGQGPQFIFQYYREEENGRGNFPPRFSGLQFPNYSSELNVNALELDDSALYLCASSYNTGQAEKLFFGSGTQLSVL.

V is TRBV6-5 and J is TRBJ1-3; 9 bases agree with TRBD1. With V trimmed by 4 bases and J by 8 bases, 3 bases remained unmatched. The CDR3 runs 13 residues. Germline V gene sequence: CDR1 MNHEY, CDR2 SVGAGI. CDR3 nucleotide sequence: TGTGCCAGCAGTTTACAGGGGGCGGACACCATATATTTT. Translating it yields CASSLQGADTIYF.

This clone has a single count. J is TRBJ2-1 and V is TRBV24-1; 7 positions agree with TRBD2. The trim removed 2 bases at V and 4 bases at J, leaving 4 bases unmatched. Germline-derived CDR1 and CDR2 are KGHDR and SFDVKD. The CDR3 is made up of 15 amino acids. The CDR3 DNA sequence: TGTGCCACCAGTGATTCAGCGGGGCCGTACAATGAGCAGTTCTTC. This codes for CATSDSAGPYNEQFF.

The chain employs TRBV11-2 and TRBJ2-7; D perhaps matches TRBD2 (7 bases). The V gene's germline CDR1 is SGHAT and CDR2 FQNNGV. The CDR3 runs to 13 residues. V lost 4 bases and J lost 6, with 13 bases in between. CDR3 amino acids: CASSSRGGLEQYV. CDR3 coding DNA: TGTGCCAGCAGCTCGAGGGGGGGACTCGAGCAGTACGTC.

CDR3 sequence (DNA): TGTGCCAGCAGTTCCGCCGGGACAGGGAAGAATGAGCAGTTCTTC. Protein product: CASSSAGTGKNEQFF. The V call is TRBV27, the J call TRBJ2-1, with TRBD1 identical over 9 bases. This CDR3 is built from 15 residues. Germline CDR1 MNHEY, CDR2 SMNVEV (reference sequence). Trimming at V came to 4 bases and at J to 7 bases, leaving 8 bases not matched to a gene.